The 29 T cell receptor beta chains given below trace back to one sample, sequenced in a study of technical replicates of blood from several donors. Profiling relied on immunoSEQ multiplex PCR, and the TCRdb table lists in-frame clones only, not all of them. Among 100,000 or so clones listed, about 94% were seen once. The sample taken for sequencing was T cells isolated from PBMCs. These receptors were obtained from a human donor in good health.

The chain employs TRBV5-4 and TRBJ2-7; 9 bases agree with TRBD1. The CDR3 has 15 amino acids. J was trimmed by 3 bases and V by 0 bases; bases with no gene match: 4. Germline V gene lookup returns CDR1 SGHNT and CDR2 YYREEE (reference sequence). The CDR3 DNA is TGTGCCAGCAGCTTGGATGCGACAGGGGGCTACGAGCAGTACTTC. Protein: CASSLDATGGYEQYF. Looking up the rest from reference TRBV5-4 and TRBJ2-7 gives the full variable domain: ETGVTQSPTHLIKTRGQQVTLRCSSQSGHNTVSWYQQALGQGPQFIFQYYREEENGRGNFPPRFSGLQFPNYSSELNVNALELDDSALYLCASSLDATGGYEQYFGPGTRLTVT.

The chain uses TRBV27 and TRBJ2-2; D is ambiguous. CDR1 and CDR2 from the germline V gene are MNHEY and SMNVEV (reference sequence). The CDR3 loop spans 12 amino acids. V was cut by 3 bases and J by 5 bases, with 4 bases left in between. CDR3 residues: CASSLRTGELFF. In DNA form, the CDR3 reads TGTGCCAGCAGTTTGAGAACCGGGGAGCTGTTTTTT.

The genes are TRBV29-1 and TRBJ1-1, with D hard to call. With 6 bases removed from V and 0 bases from J, the gap between germline ends came to 11 bases. Germline V gives CDR1 SQVTM, CDR2 ANQGSEA. This CDR3 is 13 amino acids long. CDR3 bases: TGCAGCGTCGAGGAGGGCATGAACACTGAAGCTTTCTTT. The encoded protein is CSVEEGMNTEAFF.

This clone was detected only a few times. The chain recombines TRBV5-1 with TRBJ1-1, with TRBD1 matching over 10 bases. This CDR3 is 14 amino acids long. Germline V CDR1 and CDR2: SGHRS, YFSETQ. J lost 2 bases, V lost 4 bases, and 2 bases had no gene match. This chain's CDR3 is CASSGTGVNTEAFF. The CDR3 nucleotides read TGCGCCAGCAGCGGGACAGGGGTAAACACTGAAGCTTTCTTT.

The V and J genes are TRBV5-4 and TRBJ1-3, with 7 nucleotides matching TRBD1. Losses at the gene ends were 10 bases for V and 1 base for J; bases not matched to a gene: 11. This CDR3 is 15 amino acids long. Germline loops: CDR1 SGHNT, CDR2 YYREEE (reference sequence). The CDR3 loop is CAYIRGLGSGNTIYF. CDR3 nucleotide sequence: TGTGCCTACATAAGGGGGCTCGGGTCTGGAAACACCATATATTTT.

J is TRBJ1-2 and V is TRBV6-1; perhaps TRBD1 as D (6 bases). CDR3 length: 16 residues. Per germline, CDR1 MNHNS and CDR2 SASEGT. V lost 2 bases and J 3 bases, leaving 16 bases between the germline ends. CDR3 nucleotide sequence: TGTGCCAGCAGTGAATTGGCAGGGGCGTCGTACTATGGCTACACCTTC. Amino acid sequence: CASSELAGASYYGYTF.

The rearrangement uses TRBV4-1 and TRBJ2-3; TRBD2 aligns across 8 bases. The CDR3 runs 18 residues. Trimming cost V 0 bases and J 2 bases; bases outside gene matches: 10. Germline CDR1 is MGHRA and CDR2 is YSYEKL. As DNA, the CDR3 is TGCGCCAGCAGCCAAGAGGTGGGACTAGAGATCATCACAGATACGCAGTATTTT. It yields the protein CASSQEVGLEIITDTQYF.

This sequence joins TRBV27 and TRBJ2-3; 14 bases fit TRBD2. The J segment lost 1 base and the V segment lost 4 bases, leaving 16 bases of the junction unmatched. Germline V lookup: CDR1 MNHEY, CDR2 SMNVEV (reference sequence). The CDR3 is made up of 21 amino acids. For the CDR3, the DNA is TGTGCCAGCAGTTCGACGCAATATCCGGGACTAGCGGGAGAGGGCACAGATACGCAGTATTTT. Translation gives CASSSTQYPGLAGEGTDTQYF.

The chain links TRBV30 to TRBJ1-4; D may be TRBD1 (6 bases). Trimming shortened V by 3 bases and J by 4 bases, and 12 bases separated the two germline ends. The germline gives CDR1 GTSNPN, CDR2 SVGIG (reference sequence). CDR3 length equals 14 residues. The chain's CDR3 is CAWREGQINEKLFF. The CDR3 DNA sequence: TGTGCCTGGAGGGAAGGACAGATTAATGAAAAACTGTTTTTT.

The chain's CDR3 is CASIKGQGARLFSYNEQFF. CDR3 nucleotides: TGTGCCAGCATCAAAGGGCAGGGGGCGAGGCTCTTCTCCTACAATGAGCAGTTCTTC. V and J are TRBV27 and TRBJ2-1; 8 bases are shared with TRBD1. Germline V gene data show CDR1 as MNHEY and CDR2 as SMNVEV (reference sequence). The CDR3 spans 19 residues. Trimming took 7 bases from V and 0 from J; bases not matched to a gene: 17.

The chain uses TRBV10-3 and TRBJ2-3; D gene ambiguous. Trimming took 7 bases from V and 2 from J, leaving 10 bases between them. CDR1 and CDR2 (germline): ENHRY, SYGVKD. The CDR3 is 13 amino acids. The CDR3 DNA reads TGTGCCATCACCCCTGGGCCCACAGATACGCAGTATTTT. Amino acids: CAITPGPTDTQYF.

The V and J genes are TRBV29-1 and TRBJ2-2, with TRBD2 matching over 8 bases. Trimming took 4 bases from V and 6 from J; bases not matched to a gene: 10. The CDR3 is 15 amino acids. The germline V gene has CDR1 SQVTM and CDR2 ANQGSEA. This chain's CDR3 is CSVGRPGGDAGELFF. The CDR3 DNA sequence: TGCAGCGTTGGGCGACCGGGGGGGGACGCCGGGGAGCTGTTTTTT.

The V call is TRBV27, the J call TRBJ2-7; D is perhaps TRBD2 (6 bases). With 2 bases removed from V and 3 bases from J, the gap between germline ends came to 8 bases. The CDR3 contains 13 residues. Germline V gene data show CDR1 as MNHEY and CDR2 as SMNVEV (reference sequence). The CDR3 here is CASSLGGLYEQYF. Here the CDR3 DNA reads TGTGCCAGCAGTTTAGGAGGGCTCTACGAGCAGTACTTC.

The rearrangement links TRBV25-1 to TRBJ1-1, with 8 positions matching TRBD1. In germline, CDR1 is MGHDK, CDR2 SYGVNS. Losses at the gene ends were 7 bases for V and 2 bases for J; bases not matched to a gene: 6. The CDR3 runs 14 residues. In DNA form, the CDR3 reads TGTGCCAGCATCTTGCCAGGGGGCAACACTGAAGCTTTCTTT. Protein sequence: CASILPGGNTEAFF. Combining the CDR3 with reference TRBV25-1 and TRBJ1-1 gives the whole variable domain EADIYQTPRYLVIGTGKKITLECSQTMGHDKMYWYQQDPGMELHLIHYSYGVNSTEKGDLSSESTVSRIRTEHFPLTLESARPSHTSQYLCASILPGGNTEAFFGQGTRLTVV.

This chain links TRBV6-5 with TRBJ1-1; tentative D call: TRBD1 (6 bases). The germline gives CDR1 MNHEY, CDR2 SVGAGI. Trimming stripped 6 bases from V and 4 bases from J, with 12 bases between. The CDR3 totals 13 residues. The chain's CDR3 is CASSRAGATEAFF. The CDR3 bases are TGTGCCAGCAGCCGGGCGGGGGCCACTGAAGCTTTCTTT.

The chain employs TRBV19 and TRBJ1-2; 7 nucleotides match TRBD1. Germline V gene lookup returns CDR1 LNHDA and CDR2 SQIVND (reference sequence). CDR3 length equals 14 residues. After removal of 5 bases from V and 4 bases from J, the junction contained 7 bases not matched to a gene. The CDR3 here is CASSVGQDVYGYTF. DNA for the CDR3: TGTGCCAGTAGTGTAGGACAGGACGTCTATGGCTACACCTTC.

The chain employs TRBV19 and TRBJ1-1; weak D call: TRBD1 (5 bases). The germline gives CDR1 LNHDA, CDR2 SQIVND (reference sequence). Trimming took 4 bases from V and 2 from J, leaving 8 bases between them. The CDR3 length is 13 residues. CDR3 nucleotides: TGTGCCAGTAGTACAGGGCCTAACACTGAAGCTTTCTTT. Translated: CASSTGPNTEAFF.

This rearrangement joins TRBV27 to TRBJ2-5; 12 bases match TRBD2. The junction had 15 bases not matched to a gene; V was cut back by 9 bases and J by 4 bases. The CDR3 runs 17 residues. Germline CDR1 is MNHEY and CDR2 is SMNVEV (reference sequence). The DNA of the CDR3 is TGTGCCAGGGCGGACGTGAGACTAGCGGGAGAGTCAGAGACCCAGTACTTC. Translation gives CARADVRLAGESETQYF.

The gene calls are TRBV30 and TRBJ1-2, with D perhaps matching TRBD1 (5 bases). V was pared by 0 bases and J by 4 bases, with 12 bases between. The CDR3 consists of 14 residues. Germline V gives CDR1 GTSNPN, CDR2 SVGIG (reference sequence). The CDR3 here is CAWSVKGAGYGYTF. The CDR3 bases are TGTGCCTGGAGTGTAAAAGGGGCAGGCTATGGCTACACCTTC.

This sequence joins TRBV21-1 and TRBJ1-2; the table's D call, TRBD1, has no DNA check behind it. TRBV21-1 is labeled a pseudogene. The CDR3 contains 16 residues. The CDR3 DNA sequence: TGTGCCAGCAGCAAAAATTCGGACAGGAACCTCTATGGCTACACCTTC. This sequence encodes CASSKNSDRNLYGYTF.

The J gene is TRBJ2-7, the V gene TRBV10-3; 7 bases map to TRBD2. With V trimmed by 11 bases and J by 5 bases, 9 bases remained unmatched. CDR1 and CDR2 from the germline V gene are ENHRY and SYGVKD. This CDR3 spans 12 amino acids. The CDR3 spells CASRTSIHEQYF. The CDR3 DNA sequence: TGTGCCTCGAGGACTAGTATTCACGAGCAGTACTTC.

The chain carries TRBV19 and TRBJ2-3; tentative D call: TRBD1 (6 bases). Germline CDR1 is LNHDA and CDR2 is SQIVND (reference sequence). The CDR3 covers 13 residues. V was shortened by 8 bases and J by 6 bases, with 15 bases between the two germline ends. The CDR3 sequence: CASGGYVMDTQYF. CDR3 DNA: TGTGCCAGTGGGGGCTATGTCATGGATACGCAGTATTTT.

The J gene is TRBJ1-2, the V gene TRBV6-4, with D possibly matching TRBD1 (6 bases). Per the germline V gene, CDR1 is MRHNA and CDR2 is SNTAGT. This CDR3 comprises 17 residues. V lost 6 bases, J lost 5 bases, and 25 bases lay in between. The CDR3 DNA is TGTGCCAGCAGGGGATTACTGACAGGCTCTCGTGCTTATGGCTACACCTTC. It yields the protein CASRGLLTGSRAYGYTF.

This sequence joins TRBV6-1 and TRBJ2-7, with 9 bases that match TRBD1. Germline-derived CDR1 and CDR2 are MNHNS and SASEGT. The CDR3 length is 14 residues. V shed 6 bases, J shed 2 bases, and the junction held 5 bases outside the gene matches. The CDR3 DNA sequence: TGTGCCAGCAGCCGGGACAGGGAAGCCTACGAGCAGTACTTC. The encoded protein is CASSRDREAYEQYF.

This chain joins TRBV5-8 and TRBJ2-5; TRBD1 might be the D (6 bases). The germline V gene has CDR1 SGHTS and CDR2 YDEGEE. The CDR3 is 14 residues long. Trimming removed 4 bases at V and 5 bases at J, with 15 bases between. The CDR3 reads CASSLNRVRETQYF. The CDR3 DNA reads TGTGCCAGCAGCCTGAACAGGGTACGGGAGACCCAGTACTTC. Drawing the rest from reference TRBV5-8 and TRBJ2-5, the complete variable domain is EAGVTQSPTHLIKTRGQQATLRCSPISGHTSVYWYQQALGLGLQFLLWYDEGEERNRGNFPPRFSGRQFPNYSSELNVNALELEDSALYLCASSLNRVRETQYFGPGTRLLVL.

The J gene is TRBJ1-5, the V gene TRBV4-1, with a weak D call TRBD1 (6 bases). Deletions cut 6 bases from V and 3 bases from J, with 12 bases between. The V gene's germline CDR1 is MGHRA and CDR2 YSYEKL. This CDR3 has 14 amino acids. This CDR3 reads CASRPDSTNQPQHF. Here the CDR3 DNA reads TGCGCCAGCAGGCCGGACAGCACCAATCAGCCCCAGCATTTT.

CDR3 DNA: TGTGCCAGCAGCCAGACTAGCGGGAGGGCCGGGGAGCTGTTTTTT. Translated: CASSQTSGRAGELFF. This chain uses TRBV4-2 with TRBJ2-2; TRBD2 matches at 14 bases. The CDR3 is 15 residues long. With 3 bases clipped from V and 6 bases from J, the junction kept 0 bases outside the gene matches. Germline CDR1 LGHNA, CDR2 YNFKEQ.

The J gene is TRBJ1-3, the V gene TRBV6-1; a weak D match, TRBD1 (5 bases). Trimming removed 2 bases at V and 0 bases at J, with 11 bases between. The germline gives CDR1 MNHNS, CDR2 SASEGT. CDR3 length equals 16 residues. The CDR3 DNA reads TGTGCCAGCAGTGAAATCGGGGGGTTCTCTGGAAACACCATATATTTT. Translated, it gives CASSEIGGFSGNTIYF.

CDR3 in DNA: TGTGCCAGCAGTCTCCGACTAGCATACGAGCAGTACTTC. It encodes CASSLRLAYEQYF. The V call is TRBV27, the J call TRBJ2-7, with 7 nucleotides matching TRBD2. J lost 4 bases, V lost 5 bases, and 5 bases had no gene match. Per germline, CDR1 MNHEY and CDR2 SMNVEV (reference sequence). CDR3 length: 13 residues.